A single sample gave rise to the 5 T cell receptor beta chains below, sequenced in a study of T cell clonotyping in hematopoietic cell transplantation. Here immunoSEQ multiplex PCR was the method, and the copy in TCRdb shows in-frame clones only, minus some. This table has roughly 29,000 clones, more than 60% appearing once. Described time point: recipient sample about 28 days before transplant, after cytoreduction. Sequencing used peripheral blood mononuclear cells, obtained before stem cell transplant. The receptors come from a woman aged 25 to 39 with chronic myeloid leukemia. Some clones in this sample may be carry-over from other donors' samples.

This rearrangement joins TRBV5-1 to TRBJ1-6, with D tentatively TRBD1 (5 bases). The CDR3 length is 14 residues. Deletions cut 6 bases from V and 5 bases from J, with 12 bases between. In germline, CDR1 is SGHRS, CDR2 YFSETQ. CDR3 sequence: CASNTGTNNSPLHF. CDR3 nucleotide sequence: TGCGCCAGCAACACCGGGACGAATAATTCACCCCTCCACTTT.

The V and J genes are TRBV30 and TRBJ1-5; maybe TRBD1 (5 bases). Between the trimmed V and J ends, which lost 1 base and 7 bases, there was a span of 8 bases. Germline V lookup: CDR1 GTSNPN, CDR2 SVGIG (reference sequence). This CDR3 region has 12 residues. The CDR3 coding sequence is TGTGCCTGGAGTGGTGGGGCCCAGCCCCAGCATTTT. Translating it yields CAWSGGAQPQHF.

This chain joins TRBV30 and TRBJ1-6, with unresolved D. This CDR3 is 13 amino acids long. V was shortened by 5 bases and J by 9 bases, with 14 bases between the two germline ends. Germline lookup yields CDR1 GTSNPN and CDR2 SVGIG (reference sequence). CDR3 residues: CAWALGGGSPLHF. The DNA for the CDR3 is TGTGCCTGGGCTCTCGGAGGAGGTTCACCCCTCCACTTT.

This clone turned up a few times. The V gene is TRBV9, the J gene TRBJ1-2; tentatively, D is TRBD1 (5 bases). Germline CDR1 and CDR2: SGDLS and YYNGEE. CDR3 length: 13 amino acids. The V gene lost 4 bases and the J gene lost 6 bases, with 13 bases spanning the gap. The chain's CDR3 is CASSPQGLDGYTF. Written as DNA, the CDR3 is TGTGCCAGCAGCCCGCAGGGTCTGGATGGCTACACCTTC.

This rearrangement joins TRBV7-3 to TRBJ2-2; 8 bases are a match to TRBD1. The V gene end was trimmed by 4 bases and the J gene end by 7 bases; junction bases not matched to a gene: 5. Per germline, CDR1 SGHTA and CDR2 FQGTGA. The CDR3 extends over 14 amino acids. CDR3 residues: CASSSGQGHGELFF. The DNA of the CDR3 is TGTGCCAGCAGCTCCGGACAGGGCCACGGGGAGCTGTTTTTT.